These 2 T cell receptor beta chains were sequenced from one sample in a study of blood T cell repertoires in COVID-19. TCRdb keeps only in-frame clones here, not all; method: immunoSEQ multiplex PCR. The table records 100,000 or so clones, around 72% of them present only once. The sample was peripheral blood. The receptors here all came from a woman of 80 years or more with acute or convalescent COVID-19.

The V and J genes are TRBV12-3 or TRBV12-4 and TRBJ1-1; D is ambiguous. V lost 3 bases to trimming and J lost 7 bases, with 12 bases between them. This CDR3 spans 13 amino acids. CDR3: CASSFPSGNEAFF. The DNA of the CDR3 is TGTGCCAGCAGTTTCCCCTCCGGGAATGAAGCTTTCTTT.

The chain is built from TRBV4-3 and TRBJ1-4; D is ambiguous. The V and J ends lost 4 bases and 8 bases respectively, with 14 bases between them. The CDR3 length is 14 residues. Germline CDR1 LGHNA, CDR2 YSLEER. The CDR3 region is CASSRIPGQEKLFF. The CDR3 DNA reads TGCGCCAGCAGCCGCATCCCTGGGCAAGAAAAACTGTTTTTT.